Presented here are 14 T cell receptor beta chains from one specimen sequenced in a study of T cells in Graves' hyperthyroidism and ophthalmopathy (dated by TCRdb to between 2017 and 2020). Library preparation employed multiplex PCR. Sequencing was performed on an Illumina HiSeq 2000. The TCR beta CDR3 regions were amplified from RNA transcripts. For the first round of RT-PCR on the TCR CDR3, the HTBI primer set was used together with the Qiagen OneStep RT-PCR kit. Using fastp at Q25 and MiXCR, TCRdb reprocessed the public reads and kept productive beta chains. Every entry covers one CDR3 protein and lists the most common genes and DNA from its rows. Present in this sample are about 130,000 distinct CDR3 sequences, roughly a fifth of which were seen just once. The ten most abundant clones make up about 70% of the sample. Sequencing input: blood. All receptors come from a woman between 50 and 59 years old with Graves' hyperthyroidism that later progressed to Graves' ophthalmopathy.

The V gene is TRBV6-1, the J gene TRBJ2-6, with D possibly matching TRBD2 (6 bases). This CDR3 has 14 amino acids. The germline V gene encodes CDR1 MNHNS and CDR2 SASEGT. Trimming pared 6 bases from V and 0 bases from J, leaving 6 bases between. The CDR3: CASRDYSGANVLTF. CDR3 coding DNA: TGTGCCAGCAGGGACTACTCTGGGGCCAACGTCCTGACTTTC.

There are many counts of this clonotype. The chain couples TRBV7-9 to TRBJ1-1; D is unclear. This CDR3 is 12 amino acids long. In germline, CDR1 is SEHNR, CDR2 FQNEAQ (reference sequence). V dropped 6 bases and J dropped 1 base, with 6 bases sitting between them. The CDR3 DNA reads as TGTGCCAGCAGACCGTGGAACACTGAAGCTTTCTTT. Residues: CASRPWNTEAFF.

The table lists this clonotype with many counts. The chain joins TRBV7-3 to TRBJ1-1; D possibly corresponds to TRBD1 (5 bases). This CDR3 region has 14 residues. With 2 bases removed from V and 6 bases from J, the gap between germline ends came to 13 bases. Per the germline V gene, CDR1 is SGHTA and CDR2 is FQGTGA. CDR3 sequence reads: CASSLDQGRSEAFF. Written as DNA, the CDR3 is TGTGCCAGCAGCTTAGATCAGGGTCGATCTGAAGCTTTCTTT. The whole variable domain, remainder taken from reference TRBV7-3 and TRBJ1-1, is GAGVSQTPSNKVTEKGKYVELRCDPISGHTALYWYRQSLGQGPEFLIYFQGTGAADDSGLPNDRFFAVRPEGSVSTLKIQRTERGDSAVYLCASSLDQGRSEAFFGQGTRLTVV.

This clonotype was seen a few times. The chain joins TRBV5-1 to TRBJ1-2, with a tentative D call TRBD1 (5 bases). This CDR3 comprises 15 residues. CDR1 and CDR2 (germline): SGHRS, YFSETQ. Trimming left V 4 bases short and J 6 bases short, with 19 bases between. The chain's CDR3 is CASSTGTGNADGYTF. CDR3 sequence (DNA): TGCGCCAGCAGCACTGGGACGGGGAATGCGGATGGCTACACCTTC.

This clonotype was seen at least ten times. The chain uses TRBV29-1 and TRBJ1-2; D ambiguous. The CDR3 is made up of 11 amino acids. Trimming left V 4 bases short and J 8 bases short, with 11 bases between. Germline CDR1 SQVTM, CDR2 ANQGSEA. Here the CDR3 reads CSVAIGLGYTF. CDR3 DNA sequence: TGCAGCGTTGCCATAGGCTTGGGCTACACCTTC.

The rearrangement uses TRBV5-4 and TRBJ2-1, with 10 bases fitting TRBD2. The V segment lost 3 bases and the J segment 4 bases; nucleotides outside the gene matches: 10. This CDR3 is built from 17 residues. The germline V gene encodes CDR1 SGHNT and CDR2 YYREEE (reference sequence). Here the CDR3 DNA reads TGTGCCAGCAGCTCCAGGACTAGCGGAACGACGTACAATGAGCAGTTCTTC. Protein product: CASSSRTSGTTYNEQFF.

This clonotype was counted many times. The rearrangement joins TRBV20-1 to TRBJ2-1, with TRBD2 matching 8 bases. Germline assignment: CDR1 DFQATT and CDR2 SNEGSKA (reference sequence). This CDR3 region has 14 residues. The junction had 9 bases not matched to a gene; V was cut back by 5 bases and J by 6 bases. Here the CDR3 DNA reads TGCAGTGCTGGCACCGGGACTAGGGGCAATGAGCAGTTCTTC. Residues: CSAGTGTRGNEQFF.

This sequence joins TRBV6-2 or TRBV6-3 and TRBJ1-5; D possibly corresponds to TRBD1 (5 bases). V lost 1 base and J 3 bases, leaving 7 bases between the germline ends. Germline V CDR1 and CDR2: MNHEY, SVGEGT. This CDR3 spans 14 amino acids. CDR3 region: CASSYLGLNQPQHF. The DNA for the CDR3 is TGTGCCAGCAGTTACTTGGGGCTCAATCAGCCCCAGCATTTT.

A few counts support this clonotype. The rearrangement uses TRBV7-2 and TRBJ2-2, with D perhaps TRBD1 (6 bases). The germline V gene encodes CDR1 SGHTA and CDR2 FQGNSA. V lost 5 bases, J lost 2 bases, and 12 bases lay in between. The CDR3 extends over 15 amino acids. This CDR3 is CASSIRQANTGELFF. The DNA of the CDR3 is TGTGCCAGCAGCATCAGACAGGCTAACACCGGGGAGCTGTTTTTT.

This clonotype has only a few counts. One end of the junction does not line up with germline, which may come from a read error. The chain has TRBV19 and TRBJ2-7; 8 positions match TRBD1. Germline CDR1 is LNHDA and CDR2 is SQIVND (reference sequence). The CDR3 spans 14 residues. CDR3 DNA: TGTGCCAGTAGTCTAGACAGGGGACCCTACGAGCAGTACTTC. It encodes CASSLDRGPYEQYF.

Ten or more counts support this clonotype. The rearrangement links TRBV20-1 to TRBJ2-1; 14 bases agree with TRBD2. V gave up 3 bases and J gave up 5 bases; unmatched junction bases: 3. This CDR3 has 15 amino acids. Per the germline V gene, CDR1 is DFQATT and CDR2 is SNEGSKA (reference sequence). The CDR3, as DNA: TGCAGTGCTAGGGGACTAGCGGGAGAAAACAATGAGCAGTTCTTC. The encoded protein is CSARGLAGENNEQFF.

This clonotype came up many times. The chain couples TRBV3-1 to TRBJ2-1; 8 bases align to TRBD2. The CDR3 contains 15 residues. The germline V gene has CDR1 LGHDT and CDR2 YNNKEL (reference sequence). J gave up 1 base and V 5 bases, and 4 bases lay outside the gene matches. The CDR3 loop is CASSTTSGSYNEQFF. The CDR3 DNA is TGTGCCAGCAGCACAACTAGCGGATCCTACAATGAGCAGTTCTTC.

The chain has TRBV10-3 and TRBJ2-3, with 7 bases aligning to TRBD2. V was pared by 3 bases and J by 5 bases, with 5 bases of the junction left unmatched. This CDR3 is built from 14 residues. Germline V gives CDR1 ENHRY, CDR2 SYGVKD. The CDR3 DNA reads TGTGCCATCAGTGATGGGACTACCAGAGATACGCAGTATTTT. This codes for CAISDGTTRDTQYF.

This chain uses TRBV6-1 with TRBJ1-5, with D unclear. This CDR3 has 14 amino acids. The V and J ends lost 0 bases and 9 bases respectively, with 12 bases between them. Per the germline V gene, CDR1 is MNHNS and CDR2 is SASEGT. CDR3 coding DNA: TGTGCCAGCAGTGAAGCCCCCTCGGGGAGGCCCCAGCATTTT. It codes for CASSEAPSGRPQHF.